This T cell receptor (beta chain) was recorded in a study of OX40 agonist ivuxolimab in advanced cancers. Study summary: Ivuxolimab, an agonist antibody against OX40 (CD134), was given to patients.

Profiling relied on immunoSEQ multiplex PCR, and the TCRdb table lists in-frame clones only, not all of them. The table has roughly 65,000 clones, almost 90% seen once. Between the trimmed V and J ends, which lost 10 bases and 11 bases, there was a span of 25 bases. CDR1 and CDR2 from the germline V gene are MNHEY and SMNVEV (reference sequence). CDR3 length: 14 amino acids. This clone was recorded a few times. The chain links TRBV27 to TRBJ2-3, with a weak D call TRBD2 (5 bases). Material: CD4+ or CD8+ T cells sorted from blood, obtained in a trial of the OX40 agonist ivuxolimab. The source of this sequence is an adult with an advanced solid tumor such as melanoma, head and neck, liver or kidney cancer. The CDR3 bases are TGTGCCACCCGAGGGCTAGCCGACCGATTGAGGCAGTATTTT. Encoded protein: CATRGLADRLRQYF.